This TCR beta chain was obtained from a study of cytomegalovirus exposure and HLA in healthy donors. General study points: Common viral pathogens (according to a later analysis) appeared linked to several of the most significant clusters.

The primer mix had 60 Vbeta and 13 Jbeta primers. Method: immunoSEQ multiplex PCR; TCRdb's copy keeps in-frame clones and lacks some. The sample has some 140,000 clones, 82% seen once; the top ten hold about 7.4%. V lost 1 base and J lost 6, with 9 bases in between. The V gene's germline CDR1 is SNHLY and CDR2 FYNNEI. This CDR3 spans 13 amino acids. Donors were nominally healthy when sampled, though unrecorded immune exposures were likely. Worth noting for this clone: Its antigen is unidentified.

This receptor was taken from a woman aged 45-65 years in good health and CMV-seropositive. This rearrangement joins TRBV2 to TRBJ1-1; D is unresolved. Sequencing was carried out using PBMCs. The CDR3: CASSEVGRSEAFF. CDR3 nucleotides: TGTGCCAGCAGTGAAGTAGGGAGATCTGAAGCTTTCTTT.